The 30 T cell receptor beta chains listed next were all sequenced from one sample in a study of blood T cell repertoires in COVID-19. Here immunoSEQ multiplex PCR was the method, and the copy in TCRdb shows in-frame clones only, minus some. The table lists more than 300,000 clones, over 85% of them singletons, with 1.5% to 2% in the top ten. The sample taken for sequencing was peripheral blood. These receptors were taken from a woman in her thirties with COVID-19, enrolled during active disease.

The CDR3 DNA reads as TGTGCCATCAGTGAGTCTTCCAGCGGGCAAGAGACCCAGTACTTC. Translating gives CAISESSSGQETQYF. This sequence joins TRBV10-3 and TRBJ2-5; TRBD2 is a possible D gene (6 bases). The CDR3 length is 15 residues. Germline V gene sequence: CDR1 ENHRY, CDR2 SYGVKD. V shed 0 bases and J shed 2 bases, with 10 bases lying between them.

V gene TRBV9 combines with J gene TRBJ2-7, with 7 bases fitting TRBD1. Germline values: CDR1 SGDLS, CDR2 YYNGEE. Trimming cost V 2 bases and J 6 bases; bases outside gene matches: 2. This CDR3 comprises 12 residues. Written as DNA, the CDR3 is TGTGCCAGCAGCGTTACAGGGGTCGAGCAGTACTTC. The encoded protein is CASSVTGVEQYF.

The chain has TRBV28 and TRBJ2-3, with 7 bases matching TRBD1. The CDR3 is made up of 14 amino acids. J gave up 0 bases and V 4 bases, and 1 base lay outside the gene matches. Germline loops: CDR1 MDHEN, CDR2 SYDVKM. The CDR3 nucleotides read TGTGCCAGCAGTTCAGGGGGTAGCACAGATACGCAGTATTTT. Translated, it gives CASSSGGSTDTQYF.

Concerning this clone: Other nucleotide sequences from this sample produce the same CDR3. The CDR3 protein is CASSLQGAGELFF. As DNA, the CDR3 is TGCGCCAGCAGCCTCCAGGGGGCTGGGGAGCTGTTTTTT. The V call is TRBV5-1, the J call TRBJ2-2, with 8 bases aligning to TRBD1. From germline, CDR1 is SGHRS and CDR2 YFSETQ. V gave up 4 bases and J gave up 8 bases; unmatched junction bases: 4. The CDR3 is 13 amino acids. The variable domain in full, completed from reference TRBV5-1 and TRBJ2-2, reads KAGVTQTPRYLIKTRGQQVTLSCSPISGHRSVSWYQQTPGQGLQFLFEYFSETQRNKGNFPGRFSGRQFSNSRSEMNVSTLELGDSALYLCASSLQGAGELFFGEGSRLTVL.

This chain uses TRBV5-4 with TRBJ2-2, with 7 nucleotides matching TRBD1. Trimming took 0 bases from V and 4 from J; bases not matched to a gene: 6. CDR1 is SGHNT and CDR2 is YYREEE in the germline V gene (reference sequence). The CDR3 loop spans 16 amino acids. The CDR3 sequence is CASSLAAGGATGELFF. For the CDR3, the DNA is TGTGCCAGCAGCTTGGCGGCAGGGGGTGCCACCGGGGAGCTGTTTTTT.

The chain carries TRBV30 and TRBJ1-4, with D possibly being TRBD1 (6 bases). The V end lost 4 bases, the J end lost 5 bases, and 14 bases lay between the germline ends. This CDR3 has 14 residues. Germline CDR1 reads GTSNPN; CDR2 reads SVGIG (reference sequence). In DNA, the CDR3 is TGTGCCTGGAATCGAAGGGGGGGAAATGAAAAACTGTTTTTT. Translating it yields CAWNRRGGNEKLFF.

A single count supports this clone. V usage is TRBV5-1 and J usage is TRBJ1-2; 8 bases agree with TRBD1. Germline V lookup: CDR1 SGHRS, CDR2 YFSETQ. The CDR3 totals 13 residues. Trimming removed 0 bases from V and 7 bases from J; junction bases left unmatched: 2. The DNA for the CDR3 is TGCGCCAGCAGCTTGGGGACAGGGTTTGGCTACACCTTC. The encoded protein is CASSLGTGFGYTF.

The chain carries TRBV19 and TRBJ1-2; possibly TRBD1 for D (5 bases). The CDR3 contains 14 residues. Trimming stripped 6 bases from V and 4 bases from J, with 15 bases between. The V gene's germline CDR1 is LNHDA and CDR2 SQIVND (reference sequence). The CDR3 coding sequence is TGTGCCAGTAGACCGGGCCCTCAGGGCTATGGCTACACCTTC. Amino acids: CASRPGPQGYGYTF.

This clone showed up just a few times. V is TRBV4-1 and J is TRBJ1-1, with 8 nucleotides matching TRBD1. J gave up 7 bases and V 4 bases, and 11 bases lay outside the gene matches. The CDR3 contains 15 residues. Germline lookup yields CDR1 MGHRA and CDR2 YSYEKL. The CDR3 reads CASSPPDRDAIEAFF. In DNA form, the CDR3 reads TGCGCCAGCAGCCCCCCGGACAGGGACGCGATTGAAGCTTTCTTT.

This rearrangement joins TRBV4-1 to TRBJ1-5, with TRBD1 matching 10 bases. The CDR3 has 14 amino acids. CDR1 and CDR2 (germline): MGHRA, YSYEKL. With 5 bases clipped from V and 10 bases from J, the junction kept 8 bases outside the gene matches. CDR3 loop: CASSEGQGYFPQHF. Written as DNA, the CDR3 is TGCGCCAGCAGCGAGGGACAGGGGTACTTCCCCCAGCATTTT.

This chain connects TRBV9 to TRBJ2-5; 10 bases fit TRBD2. This CDR3 comprises 17 residues. J gave up 2 bases and V 10 bases, and 17 bases lay outside the gene matches. CDR1 and CDR2 (germline): SGDLS, YYNGEE. CDR3 in DNA: TGTGCCCCTCGGCCCCCTAGCGGGGGAAACAAACAAGAGACCCAGTACTTC. Translation: CAPRPPSGGNKQETQYF.

The chain joins TRBV19 to TRBJ2-7; D not resolved. The V end lost 5 bases, the J end lost 0 bases, and 5 bases lay between the germline ends. This CDR3 contains 12 residues. Germline CDR1 is LNHDA and CDR2 is SQIVND (reference sequence). The CDR3 region is CASSADSYEQYF. DNA of the CDR3: TGTGCCAGTAGTGCAGACTCCTACGAGCAGTACTTC.

The CDR3 loop reads CASSSPQGANTEAFF. CDR3 nucleotides: TGTGCCAGCAGCTCCCCACAGGGGGCAAACACTGAAGCTTTCTTT. This rearrangement joins TRBV13 to TRBJ1-1, with 9 bases fitting TRBD1. J lost 2 bases, V lost 4 bases, and 5 bases had no gene match. CDR1 and CDR2 (germline): PRHDT, FYEKMQ (reference sequence). This CDR3 is built from 15 residues.

The chain links TRBV24-1 to TRBJ1-5; 7 nucleotides align to TRBD1. Germline CDR1 is KGHDR and CDR2 is SFDVKD. J lost 4 bases, V lost 4 bases, and 6 bases had no gene match. The CDR3 covers 15 residues. CDR3 in DNA: TGTGCCACCAGTGAACAGGGGACAGCTAATCAGCCCCAGCATTTT. Amino acids: CATSEQGTANQPQHF.

The table lists this clone with a count of one. The chain has TRBV2 and TRBJ1-5; D is perhaps TRBD1 (5 bases). The CDR3 spans 12 residues. Trimming shortened V by 6 bases and J by 7 bases, and 10 bases separated the two germline ends. Germline V CDR1 and CDR2: SNHLY, FYNNEI. CDR3 in DNA: TGTGCCAGCAGAGGGCAGGGCCAGCCCCAGCATTTT. As protein: CASRGQGQPQHF.

The genes are TRBV10-2 and TRBJ2-5, with 10 bases aligning to TRBD2. J lost 2 bases, V lost 4 bases, and 1 base had no gene match. Germline assignment: CDR1 WSHSY and CDR2 SAAADI. The CDR3 is 14 amino acids. CDR3: CASSVAGGQETQYF. The CDR3 region has the DNA TGCGCCAGCAGTGTAGCGGGGGGACAAGAGACCCAGTACTTC.

The J gene is TRBJ2-3, the V gene TRBV5-1; TRBD2 matches 10 bases. Germline-derived CDR1 and CDR2 are SGHRS and YFSETQ. This CDR3 has 15 amino acids. V dropped 4 bases and J dropped 2; count of bases not matched to a gene: 4. CDR3 coding DNA: TGCGCCAGCAGCATGAGCGGGGGGGACACAGATACGCAGTATTTT. It yields the protein CASSMSGGDTDTQYF.

The rearrangement uses TRBV21-1 and TRBJ1-1. TRBV21-1 is classified as a pseudogene. The CDR3 is made up of 16 amino acids. The CDR3 loop reads CASIFSRGGVNTEAFF. CDR3 coding DNA: TGTGCCAGCATCTTCTCCCGTGGGGGGGTGAACACTGAAGCTTTCTTT.

The chain combines TRBV29-1 with TRBJ1-2; D is undetermined. CDR3 size: 12 residues. Between the trimmed V and J ends, which lost 4 bases and 2 bases, there was a span of 8 bases. Per germline, CDR1 SQVTM and CDR2 ANQGSEA. This CDR3 is CSVVVRNYGYTF. Here the CDR3 DNA reads TGCAGCGTTGTCGTCAGGAACTATGGCTACACCTTC.

The gene calls are TRBV12-5 and TRBJ2-1, with D possibly matching TRBD1 (6 bases). The germline gives CDR1 LGHNT, CDR2 FRNRAP. V lost 3 bases and J lost 9, with 15 bases in between. The CDR3 consists of 14 residues. The CDR3 sequence: CASGLQGRAGEQFF. CDR3 DNA sequence: TGTGCTAGTGGTTTACAGGGAAGGGCGGGTGAGCAGTTCTTC.

The V and J genes are TRBV7-3 and TRBJ1-1, with D perhaps matching TRBD1 (5 bases). Trimming removed 4 bases from V and 2 bases from J, with 8 bases in between. CDR1 SGHTA and CDR2 FQGTGA come from the germline V gene. The CDR3 covers 13 residues. CDR3 loop: CASSSGLNTEAFF. The CDR3 nucleotides are TGTGCCAGCAGCTCAGGGTTAAACACTGAAGCTTTCTTT.

The V gene is TRBV9, the J gene TRBJ1-2, with a possible D match to TRBD1 (5 bases). Germline V gene data show CDR1 as SGDLS and CDR2 as YYNGEE. V was trimmed by 3 bases and J by 3 bases, leaving 18 bases between them. CDR3 length equals 16 residues. CDR3 bases: TGTGCCAGCAGCGCGACCCGGCGGGGCAGAGACTATGGCTACACCTTC. As protein: CASSATRRGRDYGYTF.

This clone is a singleton in its sample. V and J are TRBV5-4 and TRBJ2-1; 9 bases match TRBD1. The V segment lost 7 bases and the J segment 11 bases; nucleotides outside the gene matches: 13. The germline V gene encodes CDR1 SGHNT and CDR2 YYREEE (reference sequence). CDR3 length: 14 residues. The CDR3 DNA is TGTGCCAGCGGCCCCCGGGACAGGGATAGCAAGCAGTTCTTC. Amino acids: CASGPRDRDSKQFF.

The gene calls are TRBV7-2 and TRBJ2-4, with D maybe TRBD2 (6 bases). This CDR3 is 15 amino acids long. Per germline, CDR1 SGHTA and CDR2 FQGNSA. Trimming pared 1 base from V and 9 bases from J, leaving 16 bases between. The DNA for the CDR3 is TGTGCCAGCAGCTTAGACGGCCCCGGAGGGTCCATTCAGTACTTC. This codes for CASSLDGPGGSIQYF. Variable domain in full (rest from reference TRBV7-2 and TRBJ2-4): GAGVSQSPSNKVTEKGKDVELRCDPISGHTALYWYRQSLGQGLEFLIYFQGNSAPDKSGLPSDRFSAERTGGSVSTLTIQRTQQEDSAVYLCASSLDGPGGSIQYFGAGTRLSVL.

The gene calls are TRBV4-3 and TRBJ1-6; 9 bases match TRBD1. The CDR3 spans 14 residues. Unmatched junction bases numbered 2, after V lost 4 bases and J lost 7 bases. Germline V CDR1 and CDR2: LGHNA, YSLEER. In DNA, the CDR3 is TGCGCCAGCAGCCGAGGACAGGGGAATTCACCCCTCCACTTT. The encoded protein is CASSRGQGNSPLHF.

As concerns this clone: Other DNA sequences in this sample translate to the same CDR3. The V gene is TRBV6-5, the J gene TRBJ1-5; 8 nucleotides match TRBD1. Germline V gene sequence: CDR1 MNHEY, CDR2 SVGAGI. The CDR3 has 14 amino acids. The trim removed 6 bases at V and 4 bases at J, leaving 5 bases unmatched. The CDR3 sequence is CASSPGTGNQPQHF. Here the CDR3 DNA reads TGTGCCAGCAGCCCCGGGACAGGTAATCAGCCCCAGCATTTT.

The CDR3 loop reads CASSTGGTGYTF. CDR3 bases: TGTGCCAGCAGCACAGGGGGCACTGGCTACACCTTC. This rearrangement joins TRBV27 to TRBJ1-2; 9 nucleotides match TRBD1. There are 12 residues in the CDR3. V trimming: 6 bases; J trimming: 7 bases; junction bases outside the gene matches: 3. Per the germline V gene, CDR1 is MNHEY and CDR2 is SMNVEV (reference sequence).

The chain is built from TRBV21-1 and TRBJ2-7; the table assigns TRBD1, which was not confirmed against the DNA. TRBV21-1 is given as a pseudogene. CDR3 length: 14 amino acids. The CDR3 loop reads CASSKGPPSYEQYF. CDR3 nucleotides: TGTGCCAGCAGCAAAGGGCCCCCCTCCTACGAGCAGTACTTC.

The rearrangement uses TRBV28 and TRBJ2-7, with D uncertain. CDR3 length: 14 amino acids. V shed 1 base and J shed 0 bases, with 7 bases lying between them. Germline lookup yields CDR1 MDHEN and CDR2 SYDVKM. The CDR3 DNA is TGTGCCAGCAGTTTATATAGTACCTCCTACGAGCAGTACGTC. Amino acids: CASSLYSTSYEQYV.

The chain couples TRBV5-1 to TRBJ2-2; tentatively, D is TRBD1 (6 bases). CDR1 is SGHRS, CDR2 YFSETQ, per germline. The V end was cut by 1 base, the J end by 3 bases, with 10 bases between. The length of the CDR3 is 15 residues. The CDR3, as DNA: TGCGCCAGCAGCTTGACAGGGATGGACACCGGGGAGCTGTTTTTT. It codes for CASSLTGMDTGELFF. The full variable domain, with the rest looked up from reference TRBV5-1 and TRBJ2-2, is KAGVTQTPRYLIKTRGQQVTLSCSPISGHRSVSWYQQTPGQGLQFLFEYFSETQRNKGNFPGRFSGRQFSNSRSEMNVSTLELGDSALYLCASSLTGMDTGELFFGEGSRLTVL.